Listed here are 30 T cell receptor beta chains from one sample, sequenced in a study of cytomegalovirus exposure and HLA in healthy donors. PCR used 60 Vbeta primers and 13 Jbeta primers. TCRdb's copy holds only in-frame clones and misses some; the assay was immunoSEQ multiplex PCR. The sample lists 200,000 or so clones; approximately 81% were seen once. The sample taken for sequencing was PBMCs. The origin of the receptors is a woman between 18 and 30 years old in good health and CMV-seropositive.

The chain has TRBV7-9 and TRBJ2-1; D perhaps matches TRBD2 (5 bases). V gave up 4 bases and J gave up 9 bases, with 16 bases separating them. Germline-derived CDR1 and CDR2 are SEHNR and FQNEAQ (reference sequence). The CDR3 totals 14 residues. The chain's CDR3 is CASSSRTRGLEQFF. The CDR3 bases are TGTGCCAGCAGCTCACGGACTCGCGGACTTGAGCAGTTCTTC.

This clone was seen many times. The gene calls are TRBV4-1 and TRBJ1-1; D gene unclear. The CDR3 is 16 residues long. V was shortened by 1 base and J by 4 bases, with 16 bases between the two germline ends. Looked up from germline, CDR1 is MGHRA and CDR2 is YSYEKL. The DNA for the CDR3 is TGCGCCAGCAGCCAAGGAAGCGGCAGTTTCTTCACTGAAGCTTTCTTT. This encodes CASSQGSGSFFTEAFF.

In DNA, the CDR3 is TGTGCCAGCTCACCAAGGACAGCGGACTCCTTAGCCAAAAACATTCAGTACTTC. It translates to CASSPRTADSLAKNIQYF. The chain is built from TRBV18 and TRBJ2-4, with TRBD1 as a possible D gene (6 bases). The V end was cut by 2 bases, the J end by 0 bases, with 17 bases between. The CDR3 runs 18 residues. The V gene's germline CDR1 is KGHSH and CDR2 LQKENI.

This clone was detected a few times. J is TRBJ1-6 and V is TRBV10-2, with D perhaps TRBD1 (6 bases). The CDR3 contains 13 residues. The V end was cut by 8 bases, the J end by 9 bases, with 14 bases between. CDR1 WSHSY and CDR2 SAAADI come from the germline V gene. The CDR3 DNA reads as TGCGCCAGCGTGAACAGGGACGGTTCACCCCTCCACTTT. Translating it yields CASVNRDGSPLHF.

The chain links TRBV6-5 to TRBJ1-6, with 9 bases aligning to TRBD1. The CDR3 totals 14 residues. After removal of 4 bases from V and 7 bases from J, the junction contained 2 bases not matched to a gene. Germline V gene lookup returns CDR1 MNHEY and CDR2 SVGAGI. The CDR3 DNA follows: TGTGCCAGCAGTTCTGGGACAGGGAATTCACCCCTCCACTTT. It codes for CASSSGTGNSPLHF.

The rearrangement uses TRBV10-3 and TRBJ1-1; 10 positions match TRBD1. Per germline, CDR1 ENHRY and CDR2 SYGVKD. Losses at the gene ends were 6 bases for V and 6 bases for J; bases not matched to a gene: 4. The CDR3 is 13 amino acids. The CDR3 DNA sequence: TGTGCCATCAGGGGGACAGGGGTGTCTGAAGCTTTCTTT. Translating gives CAIRGTGVSEAFF.

The genes are TRBV5-1 and TRBJ1-4; 10 bases match TRBD1. The germline V gene encodes CDR1 SGHRS and CDR2 YFSETQ. This CDR3 has 16 residues. V trimming: 0 bases; J trimming: 7 bases; junction bases outside the gene matches: 6. CDR3 sequence: CASSLGQGAEGEKLFF. CDR3 nucleotide sequence: TGCGCCAGCAGCTTGGGACAGGGGGCTGAGGGTGAAAAACTGTTTTTT.

This rearrangement joins TRBV30 to TRBJ1-3; the D gene is possibly TRBD1 (5 bases). In germline, CDR1 is GTSNPN, CDR2 SVGIG (reference sequence). The CDR3 spans 14 residues. V dropped 1 base and J dropped 4 bases, with 11 bases sitting between them. CDR3 in amino acids: CAWSAGGSGNTIYF. The CDR3 DNA follows: TGTGCCTGGAGTGCGGGGGGGTCGGGAAACACCATATATTTT.

This clone was recorded only once. The chain combines TRBV4-2 with TRBJ2-2, with TRBD2 as a possible D gene (6 bases). The CDR3 has 14 residues. Between the trimmed V and J ends, which lost 5 bases and 1 base, there was a span of 8 bases. Germline V gives CDR1 LGHNA, CDR2 YNFKEQ. The CDR3 DNA follows: TGTGCCAGCAGCATTAGCGGGAACACCGGGGAGCTGTTTTTT. Translated, it gives CASSISGNTGELFF.

This clone was detected only a few times. The CDR3 is CAWSRGQGRNQPQHF. The CDR3 nucleotides read TGTGCCTGGAGCAGAGGACAGGGGCGCAATCAGCCCCAGCATTTT. The J gene is TRBJ1-5, the V gene TRBV30, with 9 nucleotides matching TRBD1. There are 15 residues in the CDR3. The junction had 5 bases not matched to a gene; V was cut back by 3 bases and J by 2 bases. CDR1 and CDR2 from the germline V gene are GTSNPN and SVGIG (reference sequence).

The genes are TRBV7-2 and TRBJ2-3, with TRBD2 matching 13 bases. The germline V gene has CDR1 SGHTA and CDR2 FQGNSA. This CDR3 contains 13 residues. V was clipped by 9 bases and J by 9 bases; unmatched bases: 6. This chain's CDR3 is CARGTSGAETQYF. As DNA, the CDR3 is TGTGCCAGAGGGACTAGCGGGGCCGAGACGCAGTATTTT.

A few counts support this clone. The chain joins TRBV10-3 to TRBJ2-5, with D unclear. CDR1 and CDR2 (germline): ENHRY, SYGVKD. This CDR3 region has 13 residues. Trimming removed 3 bases at V and 4 bases at J, with 9 bases between. The CDR3 loop is CAISDELRETQYF. The DNA of the CDR3 is TGTGCCATCAGTGATGAGTTGAGAGAGACCCAGTACTTC.

This chain uses TRBV7-9 with TRBJ1-2; 12 bases are shared with TRBD1. The CDR3 contains 15 residues. The ends lost 1 base at V and 8 bases at J; junction bases unmatched: 5. Germline loops: CDR1 SEHNR, CDR2 FQNEAQ (reference sequence). The CDR3 is CASSLGPGTGGGYTF. In nucleotides, the CDR3 is TGTGCCAGCAGCTTAGGTCCGGGGACAGGGGGCGGCTACACCTTC.

The rearrangement links TRBV11-3 to TRBJ2-3; D possibly corresponds to TRBD2 (7 bases). Looked up from germline, CDR1 is SGHNT and CDR2 is YENEEA. This CDR3 has 15 amino acids. Trimming pared 1 base from V and 10 bases from J, leaving 18 bases between. This CDR3 reads CASSLGAGASNAQYF. CDR3 sequence (DNA): TGTGCCAGCAGCTTAGGGGCGGGGGCTTCCAACGCGCAGTATTTT.

The CDR3: CASSRGGTPRDTIYF. CDR3 nucleotides: TGTGCCAGCAGCCGAGGGGGCACCCCGAGGGACACCATATATTTT. J is TRBJ1-3 and V is TRBV7-9; the match to TRBD1 covers 7 bases. CDR1 SEHNR and CDR2 FQNEAQ come from the germline V gene (reference sequence). The CDR3 is 15 amino acids. V was clipped by 5 bases and J by 8 bases; unmatched bases: 12.

The DNA of the CDR3 is TGCGCCAGCAGCCGAGGCACTGAAGCTTTCTTT. This codes for CASSRGTEAFF. The chain links TRBV4-1 to TRBJ1-1; D gene unclear. V was shortened by 4 bases and J by 4 bases, with 4 bases between the two germline ends. Germline assignment: CDR1 MGHRA and CDR2 YSYEKL. The CDR3 has 11 amino acids.

The chain has TRBV15 and TRBJ2-7, with 9 nucleotides matching TRBD2. The ends lost 0 bases at V and 6 bases at J; junction bases unmatched: 9. This CDR3 has 16 amino acids. CDR1 LNHNV and CDR2 YYDKDF come from the germline V gene (reference sequence). Here the CDR3 DNA reads TGTGCCACCAGCAGAGATTGGGGCGGGGGGGCGGGCGAGCAGTACGTC. Residues: CATSRDWGGGAGEQYV.

The CDR3 sequence: CASSGPIEQFF. The CDR3 DNA reads TGTGCCAGCAGTGGGCCGATTGAGCAGTTCTTC. The chain employs TRBV27 and TRBJ2-1; D gene ambiguous. This CDR3 has 11 residues. V was clipped by 5 bases and J by 9 bases, with 8 bases between them. CDR1 and CDR2 from the germline V gene are MNHEY and SMNVEV (reference sequence).

The CDR3: CASSQEGGGAADTQYF. For the CDR3, the DNA is TGCGCCAGCAGCCAAGAAGGAGGGGGGGCAGCAGATACGCAGTATTTT. The V call is TRBV4-1, the J call TRBJ2-3, with D tentatively TRBD2 (7 bases). CDR3 length: 16 amino acids. CDR1 and CDR2 from the germline V gene are MGHRA and YSYEKL. V was clipped by 0 bases and J by 4 bases, with 14 bases between them.

This chain joins TRBV7-9 and TRBJ2-6; 10 nucleotides align to TRBD2. Germline-derived CDR1 and CDR2 are SEHNR and FQNEAQ (reference sequence). The CDR3 consists of 19 residues. Trimming removed 3 bases from V and 3 bases from J; junction bases left unmatched: 11. CDR3 sequence (DNA): TGTGCCAGCAGCTTTAGGCGGAGCGGGGGGGCATATGGGGCCAACGTCCTGACTTTC. It encodes CASSFRRSGGAYGANVLTF. Complete variable domain (other parts from reference TRBV7-9 and TRBJ2-6): DTGVSQNPRHKITKRGQNVTFRCDPISEHNRLYWYRQTLGQGPEFLTYFQNEAQLEKSRLLSDRFSAERPKGSFSTLEIQRTEQGDSAMYLCASSFRRSGGAYGANVLTFGAGSRLTVL.

This chain uses TRBV14 with TRBJ2-7, with 13 bases matching TRBD2. V shed 1 base and J 7 bases; nucleotides not matched to a gene: 10. The CDR3 runs 17 residues. CDR1 and CDR2 from the germline V gene are SGHDN and FVKESK. The CDR3 coding sequence is TGTGCCAGCAGCCAAGGACTAGCGGGGGGACTGGATTGGGAGCAGTACTTC. Amino acid sequence: CASSQGLAGGLDWEQYF.

This clone was seen a handful of times. V gene TRBV7-2 combines with J gene TRBJ2-5, with 14 bases identical to TRBD2. The V gene's germline CDR1 is SGHTA and CDR2 FQGNSA. The CDR3 length is 14 residues. Trimming took 8 bases from V and 8 from J; bases not matched to a gene: 7. The CDR3 loop is CASGGLAGASTQYF. For the CDR3, the DNA is TGTGCCAGCGGGGGACTAGCGGGGGCCAGCACCCAGTACTTC.

This clone was counted between two and nine times. This sequence joins TRBV5-4 and TRBJ2-3; 11 bases align to TRBD1. Germline V gene data show CDR1 as SGHNT and CDR2 as YYREEE (reference sequence). This CDR3 has 16 residues. V lost 4 bases, J lost 5 bases, and 9 bases stayed unmatched. The CDR3 region is CASSPGRTGGQDTQYF. DNA of the CDR3: TGTGCCAGCAGCCCAGGCCGGACAGGGGGCCAAGATACGCAGTATTTT.

V is TRBV7-2 and J is TRBJ2-5, with D unresolved. V was shortened by 0 bases and J by 2 bases, with 4 bases between the two germline ends. The length of the CDR3 is 13 residues. CDR1 is SGHTA and CDR2 is FQGNSA in the germline V gene. The CDR3 here is CASSLARQETQYF. Here the CDR3 DNA reads TGTGCCAGCAGCTTAGCTCGGCAAGAGACCCAGTACTTC.

J is TRBJ2-7 and V is TRBV30; 8 nucleotides agree with TRBD1. The CDR3 totals 16 residues. V lost 0 bases, J lost 2 bases, and 9 bases stayed unmatched. Germline V CDR1 and CDR2: GTSNPN, SVGIG (reference sequence). This CDR3 reads CAWSVTGGRSPYEQYF. For the CDR3, the DNA is TGTGCCTGGAGTGTTACAGGGGGGCGCAGTCCCTACGAGCAGTACTTC.

About this clone itself: Other nucleotide sequences from this sample produce the same CDR3. The chain has TRBV5-4 and TRBJ1-1; D unclear. This CDR3 region has 13 residues. The V end lost 4 bases, the J end lost 2 bases, and 9 bases lay between the germline ends. The V gene's germline CDR1 is SGHNT and CDR2 YYREEE (reference sequence). The CDR3 bases are TGTGCCAGCAGCCCCGGACTCAACACTGAAGCTTTCTTT. Protein: CASSPGLNTEAFF.

The chain links TRBV11-2 to TRBJ2-3; TRBD2 agrees at 8 bases. V was pared by 6 bases and J by 0 bases, with 8 bases of the junction left unmatched. This CDR3 spans 16 amino acids. Germline CDR1 and CDR2: SGHAT and FQNNGV. The CDR3 nucleotides read TGTGCCAGCAGTGGCATAGCGGGACATAGCACAGATACGCAGTATTTT. Translation: CASSGIAGHSTDTQYF.

This chain connects TRBV18 to TRBJ1-1; D remains unclear. The CDR3 extends over 14 amino acids. The V gene lost 2 bases and the J gene lost 2 bases, with 9 bases spanning the gap. Germline V gene data show CDR1 as KGHSH and CDR2 as LQKENI. In DNA form, the CDR3 reads TGTGCCAGCTCACCATTAGGACTAAACACTGAAGCTTTCTTT. This gives the protein CASSPLGLNTEAFF.

This sequence joins TRBV30 and TRBJ1-2, with no clear D. In germline, CDR1 is GTSNPN, CDR2 SVGIG (reference sequence). CDR3 size: 13 residues. With 6 bases removed from V and 2 bases from J, the gap between germline ends came to 13 bases. The chain's CDR3 is CACHPQINYGYTF. The CDR3 coding sequence is TGTGCCTGCCATCCCCAGATAAACTATGGCTACACCTTC.

This clone was seen only a few times. This chain joins TRBV9 and TRBJ2-3; D remains unclear. V lost 3 bases and J lost 6, with 14 bases in between. Germline values: CDR1 SGDLS, CDR2 YYNGEE. The CDR3 has 14 amino acids. The CDR3 DNA is TGTGCCAGCAGCGGGGCTGAAGAGTCCGATACGCAGTATTTT. Protein sequence: CASSGAEESDTQYF.